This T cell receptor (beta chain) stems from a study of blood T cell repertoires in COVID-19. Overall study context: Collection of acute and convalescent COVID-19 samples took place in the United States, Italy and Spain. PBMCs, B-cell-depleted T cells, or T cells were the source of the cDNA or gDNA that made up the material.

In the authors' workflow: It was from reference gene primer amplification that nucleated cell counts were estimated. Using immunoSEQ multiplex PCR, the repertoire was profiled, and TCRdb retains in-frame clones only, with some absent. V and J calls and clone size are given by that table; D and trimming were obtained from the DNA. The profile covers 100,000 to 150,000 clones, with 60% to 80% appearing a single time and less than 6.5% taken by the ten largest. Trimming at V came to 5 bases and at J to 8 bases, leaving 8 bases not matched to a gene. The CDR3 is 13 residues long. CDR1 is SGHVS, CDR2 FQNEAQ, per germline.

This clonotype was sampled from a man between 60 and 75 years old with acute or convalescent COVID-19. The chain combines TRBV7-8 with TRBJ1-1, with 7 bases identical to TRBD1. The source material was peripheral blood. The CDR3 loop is CASSKYTGEEAFF. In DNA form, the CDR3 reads TGTGCCAGCAGCAAATACACAGGGGAGGAAGCTTTCTTT.